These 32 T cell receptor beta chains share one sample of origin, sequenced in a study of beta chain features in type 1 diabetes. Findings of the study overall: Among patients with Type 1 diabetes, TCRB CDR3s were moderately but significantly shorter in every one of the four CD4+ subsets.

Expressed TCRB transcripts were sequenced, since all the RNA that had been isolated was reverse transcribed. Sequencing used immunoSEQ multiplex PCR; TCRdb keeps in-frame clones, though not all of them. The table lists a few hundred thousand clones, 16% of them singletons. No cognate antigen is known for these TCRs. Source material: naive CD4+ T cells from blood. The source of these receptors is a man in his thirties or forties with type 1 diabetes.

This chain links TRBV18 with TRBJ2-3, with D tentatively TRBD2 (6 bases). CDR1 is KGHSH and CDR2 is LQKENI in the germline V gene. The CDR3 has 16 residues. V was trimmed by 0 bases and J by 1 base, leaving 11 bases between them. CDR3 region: CASSPPNSGRTDTQYF. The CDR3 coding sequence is TGTGCCAGCTCACCACCCAATAGCGGACGCACAGATACGCAGTATTTT.

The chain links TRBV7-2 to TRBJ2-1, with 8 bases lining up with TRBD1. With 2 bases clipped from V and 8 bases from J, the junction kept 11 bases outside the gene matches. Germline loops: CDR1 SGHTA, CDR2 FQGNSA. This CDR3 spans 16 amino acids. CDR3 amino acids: CASSLNAGGTVDEQFF. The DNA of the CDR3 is TGTGCCAGCAGCTTAAACGCAGGGGGCACCGTAGATGAGCAGTTCTTC.

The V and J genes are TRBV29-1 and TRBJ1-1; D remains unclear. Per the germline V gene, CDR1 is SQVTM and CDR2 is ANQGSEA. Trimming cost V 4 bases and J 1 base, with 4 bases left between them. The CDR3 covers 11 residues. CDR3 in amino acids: CSVAPNTEAFF. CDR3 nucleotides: TGCAGCGTTGCTCCGAACACTGAAGCTTTCTTT.

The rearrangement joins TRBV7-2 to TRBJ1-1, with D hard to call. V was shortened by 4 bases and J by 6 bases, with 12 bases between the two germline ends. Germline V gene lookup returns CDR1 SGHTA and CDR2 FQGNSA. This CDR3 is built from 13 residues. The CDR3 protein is CASSSRGLAEAFF. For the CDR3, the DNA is TGTGCCAGCAGCTCCCGCGGGTTAGCTGAAGCTTTCTTT.

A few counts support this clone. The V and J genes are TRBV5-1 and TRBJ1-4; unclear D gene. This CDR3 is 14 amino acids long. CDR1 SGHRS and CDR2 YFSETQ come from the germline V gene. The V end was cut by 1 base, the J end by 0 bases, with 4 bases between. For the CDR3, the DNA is TGCGCCAGCAGCTTGAGCGCAACTAATGAAAAACTGTTTTTT. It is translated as CASSLSATNEKLFF.

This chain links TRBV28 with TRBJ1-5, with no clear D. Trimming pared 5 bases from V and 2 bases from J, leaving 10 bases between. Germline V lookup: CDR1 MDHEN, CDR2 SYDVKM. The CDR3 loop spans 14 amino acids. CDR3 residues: CASSIIMGNQPQHF. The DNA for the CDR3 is TGTGCCAGCAGTATCATCATGGGCAATCAGCCCCAGCATTTT.

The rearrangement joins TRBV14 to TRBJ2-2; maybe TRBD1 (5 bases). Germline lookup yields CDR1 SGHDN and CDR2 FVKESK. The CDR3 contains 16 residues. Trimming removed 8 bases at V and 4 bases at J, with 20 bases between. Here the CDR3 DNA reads TGTGCCAGCGCCTTAATGCCAGGGATTGGCACCGGGGAGCTGTTTTTT. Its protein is CASALMPGIGTGELFF.

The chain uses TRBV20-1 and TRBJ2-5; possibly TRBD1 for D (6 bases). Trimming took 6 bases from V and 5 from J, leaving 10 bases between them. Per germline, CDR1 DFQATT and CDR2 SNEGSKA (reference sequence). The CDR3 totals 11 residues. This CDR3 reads CSATGMETQYF. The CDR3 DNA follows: TGCAGTGCCACAGGGATGGAGACCCAGTACTTC.

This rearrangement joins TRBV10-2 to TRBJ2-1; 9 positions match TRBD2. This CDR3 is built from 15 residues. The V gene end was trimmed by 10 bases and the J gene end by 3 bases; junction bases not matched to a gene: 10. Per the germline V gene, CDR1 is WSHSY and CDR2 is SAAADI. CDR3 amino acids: CATKLLAGHYNEQFF. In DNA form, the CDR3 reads TGCGCCACAAAGTTACTAGCGGGTCACTACAATGAGCAGTTCTTC.

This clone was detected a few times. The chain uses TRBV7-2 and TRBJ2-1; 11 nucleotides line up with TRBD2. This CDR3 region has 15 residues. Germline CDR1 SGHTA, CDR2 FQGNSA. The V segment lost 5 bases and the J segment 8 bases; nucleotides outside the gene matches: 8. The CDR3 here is CASSPGTSGRHEQFF. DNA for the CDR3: TGTGCCAGCAGCCCGGGGACTAGCGGAAGGCATGAGCAGTTCTTC.

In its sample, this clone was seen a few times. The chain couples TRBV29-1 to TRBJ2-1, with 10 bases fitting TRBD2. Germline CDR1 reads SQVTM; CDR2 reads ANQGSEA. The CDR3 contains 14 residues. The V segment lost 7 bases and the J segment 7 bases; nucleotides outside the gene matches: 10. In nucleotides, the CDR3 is TGCAGCGCTCGAAGCGGGAGGGATCGGAATGAGCAGTTCTTC. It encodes CSARSGRDRNEQFF.

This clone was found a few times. The CDR3 region is CASSLDRGEEKLFF. For the CDR3, the DNA is TGCGCCAGCAGTCTAGACAGGGGCGAGGAGAAACTGTTTTTT. The V and J genes are TRBV23-1 and TRBJ1-4; TRBD1 matches at 8 bases. TRBV23-1 is assigned to the ORF class and has an uncertain function. The CDR3 loop spans 14 amino acids. The trim removed 4 bases at V and 11 bases at J, leaving 9 bases unmatched.

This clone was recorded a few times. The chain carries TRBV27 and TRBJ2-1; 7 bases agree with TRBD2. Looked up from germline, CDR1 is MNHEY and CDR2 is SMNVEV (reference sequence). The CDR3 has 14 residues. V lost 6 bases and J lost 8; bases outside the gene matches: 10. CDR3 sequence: CASRQTGAGDEQFF. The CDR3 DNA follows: TGTGCCAGCAGACAGACCGGTGCGGGGGATGAGCAGTTCTTC.

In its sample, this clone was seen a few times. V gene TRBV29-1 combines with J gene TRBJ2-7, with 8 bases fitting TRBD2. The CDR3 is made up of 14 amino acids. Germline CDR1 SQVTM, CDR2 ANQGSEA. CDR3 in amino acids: CSFQAGAGAYEQYF. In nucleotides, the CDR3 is TGCAGTTTCCAAGCGGGAGCGGGGGCCTACGAGCAGTACTTC.

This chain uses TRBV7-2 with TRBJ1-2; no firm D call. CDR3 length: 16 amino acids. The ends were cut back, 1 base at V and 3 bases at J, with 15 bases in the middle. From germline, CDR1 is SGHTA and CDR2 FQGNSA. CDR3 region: CASSLDDKVFDYGYTF. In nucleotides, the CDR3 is TGTGCCAGCAGCTTAGATGATAAAGTTTTCGACTATGGCTACACCTTC.

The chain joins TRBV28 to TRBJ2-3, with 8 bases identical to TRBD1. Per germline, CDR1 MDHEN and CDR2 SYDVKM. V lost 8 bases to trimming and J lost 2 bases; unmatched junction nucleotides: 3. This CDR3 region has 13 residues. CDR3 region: CASGQGDTDTQYF. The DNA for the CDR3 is TGTGCCAGCGGACAGGGTGACACAGATACGCAGTATTTT.

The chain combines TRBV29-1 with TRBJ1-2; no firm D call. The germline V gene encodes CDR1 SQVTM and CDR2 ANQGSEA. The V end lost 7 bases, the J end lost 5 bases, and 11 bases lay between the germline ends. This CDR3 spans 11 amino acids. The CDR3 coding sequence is TGCAGCGCCCTTGAGAATTATGGCTACACCTTC. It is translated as CSALENYGYTF.

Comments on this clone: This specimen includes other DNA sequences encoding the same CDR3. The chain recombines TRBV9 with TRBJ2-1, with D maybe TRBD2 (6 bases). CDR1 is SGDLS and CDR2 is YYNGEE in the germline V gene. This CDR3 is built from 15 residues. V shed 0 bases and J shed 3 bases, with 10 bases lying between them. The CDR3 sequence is CASSVGGSGYNEQFF. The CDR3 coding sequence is TGTGCCAGCAGCGTAGGTGGTAGCGGCTACAATGAGCAGTTCTTC.

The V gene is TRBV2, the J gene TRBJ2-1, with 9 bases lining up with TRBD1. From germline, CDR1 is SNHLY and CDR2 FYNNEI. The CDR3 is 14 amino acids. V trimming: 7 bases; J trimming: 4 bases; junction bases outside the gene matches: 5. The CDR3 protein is CASKPGQGYNEQFF. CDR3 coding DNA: TGTGCCAGCAAGCCGGGACAGGGATACAATGAGCAGTTCTTC.

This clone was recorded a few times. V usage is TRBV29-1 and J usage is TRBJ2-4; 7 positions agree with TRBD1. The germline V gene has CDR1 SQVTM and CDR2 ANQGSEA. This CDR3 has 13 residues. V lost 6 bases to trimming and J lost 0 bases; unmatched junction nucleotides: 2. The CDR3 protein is CSVTGVAKNIQYF. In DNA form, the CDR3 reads TGCAGCGTCACAGGGGTAGCCAAAAACATTCAGTACTTC.

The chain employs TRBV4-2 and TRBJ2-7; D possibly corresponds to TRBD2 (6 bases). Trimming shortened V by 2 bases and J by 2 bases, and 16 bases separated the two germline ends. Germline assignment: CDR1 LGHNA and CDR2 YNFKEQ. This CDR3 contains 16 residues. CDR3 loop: CASSQQWDFLAYEQYF. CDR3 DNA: TGTGCCAGCAGCCAACAATGGGACTTTCTGGCCTACGAGCAGTACTTC.

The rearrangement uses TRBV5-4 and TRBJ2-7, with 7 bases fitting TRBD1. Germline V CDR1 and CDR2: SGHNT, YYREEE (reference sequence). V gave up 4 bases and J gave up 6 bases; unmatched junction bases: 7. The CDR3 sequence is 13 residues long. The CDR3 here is CASSRDSPSEQYF. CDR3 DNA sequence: TGTGCCAGCAGCAGGGACAGCCCGTCCGAGCAGTACTTC.

The CDR3 loop is CASSLRDGKNIQYF. The CDR3 DNA is TGTGCCAGCAGTTTGAGAGATGGCAAAAACATTCAGTACTTC. The chain couples TRBV27 to TRBJ2-4; D gene unclear. V was pared by 3 bases and J by 3 bases, with 9 bases between. In germline, CDR1 is MNHEY, CDR2 SMNVEV (reference sequence). The CDR3 sequence is 14 residues long.

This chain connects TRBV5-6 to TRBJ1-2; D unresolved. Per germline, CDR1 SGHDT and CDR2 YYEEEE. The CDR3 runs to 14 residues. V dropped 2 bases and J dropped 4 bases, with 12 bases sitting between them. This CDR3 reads CASSFTDGIYGYTF. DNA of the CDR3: TGTGCCAGCAGCTTTACGGACGGGATCTATGGCTACACCTTC.

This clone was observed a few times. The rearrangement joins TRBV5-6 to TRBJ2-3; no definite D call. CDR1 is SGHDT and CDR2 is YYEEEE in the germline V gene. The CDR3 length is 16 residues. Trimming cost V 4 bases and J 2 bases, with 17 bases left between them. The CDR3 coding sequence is TGTGCCAGCAGCCATACTCAGAGGTTCCTCACAGATACGCAGTATTTT. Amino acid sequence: CASSHTQRFLTDTQYF.

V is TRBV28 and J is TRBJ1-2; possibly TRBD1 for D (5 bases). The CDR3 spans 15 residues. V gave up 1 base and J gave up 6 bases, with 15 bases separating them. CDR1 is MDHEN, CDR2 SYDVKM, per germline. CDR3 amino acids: CASSLSGLAGNGYTF. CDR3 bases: TGTGCCAGCAGTTTATCGGGTTTGGCAGGGAATGGCTACACCTTC.

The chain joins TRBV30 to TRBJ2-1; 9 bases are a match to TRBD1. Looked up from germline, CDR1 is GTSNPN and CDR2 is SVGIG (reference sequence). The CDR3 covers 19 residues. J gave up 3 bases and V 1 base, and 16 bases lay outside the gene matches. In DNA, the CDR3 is TGTGCCTGGAGTGGGGGTGGCGGGTTCCCGGGACAGGGCTACAATGAGCAGTTCTTC. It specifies CAWSGGGGFPGQGYNEQFF. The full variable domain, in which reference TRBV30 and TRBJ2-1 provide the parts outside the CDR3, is SQTIHQWPATLVQPVGSPLSLECTVEGTSNPNLYWYRQAAGRGLQLLFYSVGIGQISSEVPQNLSASRPQDRQFILSSKKLLLSDSGFYLCAWSGGGGFPGQGYNEQFFGPGTRLTVL.

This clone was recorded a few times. The CDR3 loop is CASSVMGPGANVLTF. CDR3 DNA sequence: TGTGCCAGCAGCGTAATGGGGCCTGGGGCCAACGTCCTGACTTTC. The chain couples TRBV9 to TRBJ2-6; maybe TRBD1 (5 bases). Germline assignment: CDR1 SGDLS and CDR2 YYNGEE. Trimming removed 1 base from V and 2 bases from J, with 7 bases in between. The CDR3 sequence is 15 residues long. The full variable domain, completed using reference TRBV9 and TRBJ2-6, is DSGVTQTPKHLITATGQRVTLRCSPRSGDLSVYWYQQSLDQGLQFLIQYYNGEERAKGNILERFSAQQFPDLHSELNLSSLELGDSALYFCASSVMGPGANVLTFGAGSRLTVL.

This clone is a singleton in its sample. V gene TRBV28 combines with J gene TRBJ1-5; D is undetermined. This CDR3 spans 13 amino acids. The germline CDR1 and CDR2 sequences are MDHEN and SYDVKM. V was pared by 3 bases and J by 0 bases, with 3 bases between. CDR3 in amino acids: CASSFGSNQPQHF. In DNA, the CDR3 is TGTGCCAGCAGTTTTGGTAGCAATCAGCCCCAGCATTTT.

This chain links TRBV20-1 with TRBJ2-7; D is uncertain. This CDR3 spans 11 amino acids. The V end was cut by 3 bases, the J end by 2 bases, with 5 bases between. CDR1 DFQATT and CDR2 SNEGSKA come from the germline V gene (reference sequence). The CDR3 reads CSASGPYEQYF. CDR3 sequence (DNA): TGCAGTGCTAGCGGGCCCTACGAGCAGTACTTC.

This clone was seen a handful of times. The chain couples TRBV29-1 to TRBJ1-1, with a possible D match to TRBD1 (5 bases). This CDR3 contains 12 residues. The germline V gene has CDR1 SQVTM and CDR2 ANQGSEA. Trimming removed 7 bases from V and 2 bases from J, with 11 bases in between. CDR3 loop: CSAGERNTEAFF. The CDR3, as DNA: TGCAGCGCGGGGGAGAGAAACACTGAAGCTTTCTTT.

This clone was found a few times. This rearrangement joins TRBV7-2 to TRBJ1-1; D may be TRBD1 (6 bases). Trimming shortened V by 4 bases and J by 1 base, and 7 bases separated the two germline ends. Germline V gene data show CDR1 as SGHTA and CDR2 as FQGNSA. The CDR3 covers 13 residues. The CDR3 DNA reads TGTGCCAGCAGCTGGACAGCGAACACTGAAGCTTTCTTT. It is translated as CASSWTANTEAFF.